These 11 T cell receptor beta chains came from one sample sequenced in a study of technical replicates of blood from a few donors. TCRdb keeps only in-frame clones here, not all; method: immunoSEQ multiplex PCR. The table includes 45,000 to 65,000 clones, around 94% detected once. The sample was T cells isolated from PBMCs. Receptors originate from a human donor in good health.

V usage is TRBV5-1 and J usage is TRBJ2-3, with 11 bases lining up with TRBD2. J was trimmed by 2 bases and V by 2 bases; bases with no gene match: 4. Germline V lookup: CDR1 SGHRS, CDR2 YFSETQ. This CDR3 contains 16 residues. As DNA, the CDR3 is TGCGCCAGCAGCTTAGATAGCGGGAGGGCCACAGATACGCAGTATTTT. Amino acid sequence: CASSLDSGRATDTQYF. The full variable domain, rest sourced from reference TRBV5-1 and TRBJ2-3, is KAGVTQTPRYLIKTRGQQVTLSCSPISGHRSVSWYQQTPGQGLQFLFEYFSETQRNKGNFPGRFSGRQFSNSRSEMNVSTLELGDSALYLCASSLDSGRATDTQYFGPGTRLTVL.

V and J are TRBV10-3 and TRBJ2-3; D is ambiguous. This CDR3 has 13 residues. V was cut by 4 bases and J by 2 bases, with 7 bases left in between. Germline V gene lookup returns CDR1 ENHRY and CDR2 SYGVKD. The CDR3 DNA follows: TGTGCCATCAGTGGAACAGTCACAGATACGCAGTATTTT. It translates to CAISGTVTDTQYF.

J is TRBJ2-1 and V is TRBV12-5, with unresolved D. Germline V lookup: CDR1 LGHNT, CDR2 FRNRAP. With 1 base removed from V and 6 bases from J, the gap between germline ends came to 4 bases. This CDR3 has 12 amino acids. CDR3 sequence: CASGLDINEQFF. The CDR3 region has the DNA TGTGCTAGTGGTTTGGACATCAATGAGCAGTTCTTC.

The rearrangement joins TRBV10-3 to TRBJ2-7; the D is unclear. The germline gives CDR1 ENHRY, CDR2 SYGVKD. V was cut by 3 bases and J by 6 bases, with 24 bases left in between. The CDR3 spans 17 residues. The CDR3 here is CAISDYVLSRFSGEQYF. As DNA, the CDR3 is TGTGCCATCAGTGACTACGTTTTGTCCCGTTTTTCGGGCGAGCAGTACTTC.

The J gene is TRBJ1-4, the V gene TRBV5-1; D is perhaps TRBD1 (5 bases). CDR3 length: 16 amino acids. CDR1 and CDR2 from the germline V gene are SGHRS and YFSETQ. Trimming left V 5 bases short and J 0 bases short, with 14 bases between. The CDR3 sequence: CASSRGQGATNEKLFF. The CDR3 DNA reads TGCGCCAGCAGTAGGGGTCAAGGGGCAACTAATGAAAAACTGTTTTTT.

This chain links TRBV7-9 with TRBJ2-7, with D tentatively TRBD1 (6 bases). CDR3 length: 14 amino acids. The V gene's germline CDR1 is SEHNR and CDR2 FQNEAQ (reference sequence). V shed 4 bases and J shed 9 bases, with 19 bases lying between them. The CDR3 region is CASSSGGTQFRQYF. The CDR3 coding sequence is TGTGCCAGCAGCTCTGGTGGGACACAATTTCGGCAGTACTTC. The whole variable domain, remainder taken from reference TRBV7-9 and TRBJ2-7, is DTGVSQNPRHKITKRGQNVTFRCDPISEHNRLYWYRQTLGQGPEFLTYFQNEAQLEKSRLLSDRFSAERPKGSFSTLEIQRTEQGDSAMYLCASSSGGTQFRQYFGPGTRLTVT.

The rearrangement uses TRBV7-3 and TRBJ1-1; no clear D. Per germline, CDR1 SGHTA and CDR2 FQGTGA. CDR3 length equals 13 residues. V was shortened by 2 bases and J by 6 bases, with 10 bases between the two germline ends. For the CDR3, the DNA is TGTGCCAGCAGCTTATGGTCAGGATCTGAAGCTTTCTTT. Its translation is CASSLWSGSEAFF.

This chain uses TRBV28 with TRBJ2-5; perhaps TRBD1 as D (7 bases). Germline lookup yields CDR1 MDHEN and CDR2 SYDVKM. The length of the CDR3 is 14 residues. V was clipped by 11 bases and J by 10 bases, with 26 bases between them. The CDR3: CAGAAGGPGAGQYF. For the CDR3, the DNA is TGTGCCGGTGCGGCAGGGGGGCCCGGGGCGGGCCAGTACTTC.

The V gene is TRBV12-5, the J gene TRBJ2-1, with 10 bases matching TRBD2. Germline assignment: CDR1 LGHNT and CDR2 FRNRAP. V shed 1 base and J 6 bases; nucleotides not matched to a gene: 15. The CDR3 sequence is 19 residues long. Here the CDR3 reads CASGLAPGTSEPLFNEQFF. The CDR3 nucleotides read TGTGCTAGTGGTTTGGCCCCCGGGACTAGCGAGCCGTTATTCAATGAGCAGTTCTTC.

The chain couples TRBV10-1 to TRBJ2-7; weak D call: TRBD2 (5 bases). Per the germline V gene, CDR1 is WNHNN and CDR2 is SYGVQD (reference sequence). The V and J ends lost 6 bases and 5 bases respectively, with 11 bases between them. The CDR3 runs 12 residues. In nucleotides, the CDR3 is TGCGCCAGCAGCGCCGGACTGAACGAGCAGTACTTC. Its protein product is CASSAGLNEQYF.

The chain joins TRBV7-9 to TRBJ2-3; D possibly corresponds to TRBD2 (5 bases). The CDR3 has 17 amino acids. With 5 bases removed from V and 3 bases from J, the gap between germline ends came to 21 bases. CDR1 and CDR2 from the germline V gene are SEHNR and FQNEAQ (reference sequence). The CDR3 nucleotides are TGTGCCAGCAGCCCAGAGCGGCTCGCTAGATCGACAGATACGCAGTATTTT. Translated, it gives CASSPERLARSTDTQYF.